The 10 T cell receptor beta chains given below trace back to one sample, sequenced in a study of cytomegalovirus exposure and HLA in healthy donors. A multiplex PCR was run with 60 Vbeta primers and 13 Jbeta primers. Only in-frame clones appear in the TCRdb table, and some are missing; sequencing was by immunoSEQ multiplex PCR. The sample's table shows 100,000 or so clones. The sequenced material came from PBMCs. The receptors originated from a man aged 45-60 years in good health and CMV-seronegative.

This chain joins TRBV19 and TRBJ1-6; a possible D gene is TRBD1 (5 bases). The CDR3 loop spans 14 amino acids. Per the germline V gene, CDR1 is LNHDA and CDR2 is SQIVND (reference sequence). V was cut by 5 bases and J by 8 bases, with 13 bases left in between. The CDR3 sequence is CASSFRAGDSPLHF. CDR3 bases: TGTGCCAGTAGTTTCAGGGCAGGCGATTCACCCCTCCACTTT.

This sequence joins TRBV7-2 and TRBJ1-4; D perhaps matches TRBD1 (6 bases). Germline values: CDR1 SGHTA, CDR2 FQGNSA. The CDR3 has 15 amino acids. Trimming removed 1 base from V and 3 bases from J, with 9 bases in between. The CDR3 coding sequence is TGTGCCAGCAGCTTAGGTGGACAGTCTAATGAAAAACTGTTTTTT. This codes for CASSLGGQSNEKLFF.

The chain carries TRBV7-8 and TRBJ1-5; D remains ambiguous. Trimming cost V 1 base and J 4 bases, with 5 bases left between them. Per the germline V gene, CDR1 is SGHVS and CDR2 is FQNEAQ. CDR3 length: 13 residues. CDR3 sequence reads: CASSLVLNQPQHF. CDR3 DNA sequence: TGTGCCAGCAGCTTAGTACTAAATCAGCCCCAGCATTTT.

The chain recombines TRBV5-1 with TRBJ2-3; D uncertain. The V end was cut by 10 bases, the J end by 2 bases, with 8 bases between. Per the germline V gene, CDR1 is SGHRS and CDR2 is YFSETQ. This CDR3 has 11 residues. The chain's CDR3 is CASGDTDTQYF. The CDR3 DNA reads TGCGCCTCCGGTGACACAGATACGCAGTATTTT.

The rearrangement links TRBV20-1 to TRBJ1-2; D unresolved. Germline V gene lookup returns CDR1 DFQATT and CDR2 SNEGSKA (reference sequence). Trimming removed 5 bases at V and 5 bases at J, with 6 bases between. The CDR3 is 10 amino acids. The CDR3 region has the DNA TGCAGTGCTCAGTATTATGGCTACACCTTC. Its protein is CSAQYYGYTF.

This chain uses TRBV11-2 with TRBJ1-5; unclear D gene. Germline V gene lookup returns CDR1 SGHAT and CDR2 FQNNGV. Trimming removed 3 bases from V and 5 bases from J, with 5 bases in between. This CDR3 is built from 12 residues. The CDR3 spells CASSFYDQPQHF. The CDR3 DNA reads TGTGCCAGCAGCTTTTATGATCAGCCCCAGCATTTT.

Turning to this clone: The sample carries other DNA sequences with the same CDR3. The chain has TRBV4-1 and TRBJ1-3; D is perhaps TRBD1 (6 bases). Germline V gives CDR1 MGHRA, CDR2 YSYEKL. V lost 0 bases to trimming and J lost 3 bases, with 21 bases between them. The CDR3 has 19 amino acids. The CDR3 bases are TGCGCCAGCAGCCAAGATAGGAGCCAGGGGCTCCTGAGTGGAAACACCATATATTTT. Protein sequence: CASSQDRSQGLLSGNTIYF.

The V gene is TRBV6-5, the J gene TRBJ2-7; TRBD1 agrees at 11 bases. V lost 5 bases and J lost 7; bases outside the gene matches: 7. Germline V gives CDR1 MNHEY, CDR2 SVGAGI. CDR3 length equals 14 residues. CDR3: CASSTGQGAEEQYF. The CDR3 bases are TGTGCCAGCAGTACCGGACAGGGGGCGGAGGAGCAGTACTTC.

The chain joins TRBV9 to TRBJ2-3, with 8 bases that match TRBD2. The germline V gene has CDR1 SGDLS and CDR2 YYNGEE. The CDR3 totals 15 residues. Trimming cost V 3 bases and J 5 bases; bases outside gene matches: 8. The CDR3 sequence is CASSAGRGGGDTQYF. The CDR3 DNA sequence: TGTGCCAGCAGCGCGGGTCGGGGGGGAGGAGATACGCAGTATTTT.

This chain connects TRBV11-2 to TRBJ1-6; possible D gene TRBD1, 5 bases. CDR3 length: 15 amino acids. The V end lost 7 bases, the J end lost 8 bases, and 18 bases lay between the germline ends. The V gene's germline CDR1 is SGHAT and CDR2 FQNNGV. Here the CDR3 reads CASTIWRAGDSPLHF. In nucleotides, the CDR3 is TGTGCCAGCACCATCTGGCGGGCGGGGGATTCACCCCTCCACTTT.